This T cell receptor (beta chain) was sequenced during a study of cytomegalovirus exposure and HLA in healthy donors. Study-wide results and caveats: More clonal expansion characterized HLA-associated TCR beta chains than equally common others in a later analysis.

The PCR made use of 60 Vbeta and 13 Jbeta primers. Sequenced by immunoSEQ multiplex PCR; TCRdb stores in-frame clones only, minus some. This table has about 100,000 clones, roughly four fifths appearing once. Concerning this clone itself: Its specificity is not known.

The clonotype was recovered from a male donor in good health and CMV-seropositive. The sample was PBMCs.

The CDR3 protein is CASSISGHNYGYTF. DNA for the CDR3: TGTGCCAGTAGTATTTCAGGGCACAACTATGGCTACACCTTC. The chain recombines TRBV19 with TRBJ1-2, with D possibly matching TRBD1 (5 bases). The CDR3 is 14 residues long. The V end was cut by 3 bases, the J end by 2 bases, with 10 bases between. Germline V lookup: CDR1 LNHDA, CDR2 SQIVND (reference sequence).